This TCR beta chain was identified in a study of beta chain features in type 1 diabetes. Overall study: Cell yields, age and gender were similar between patients and healthy donors.

Germline values: CDR1 GTSNPN, CDR2 SVGIG (reference sequence). Trimming took off 3 bases at V and 1 base at J, with 8 bases between the two ends. The CDR3 totals 13 residues. Sequenced material consisted of expressed TCRB transcripts (all of the isolated RNA was reverse transcribed). Libraries were prepared by immunoSEQ multiplex PCR; TCRdb keeps only in-frame clonotypes and omits some of them. The sample contains more than 350,000 clones, 11% of which appear only once. Sequencing was carried out using naive CD4+ T cells from blood. The chain recombines TRBV30 with TRBJ2-3; unclear D gene. The sequence was obtained from a woman aged 18-35 years in good health. CDR3 residues: CAWRFTGTDTQYF. The CDR3 coding sequence is TGTGCCTGGAGATTTACAGGCACAGATACGCAGTATTTT.